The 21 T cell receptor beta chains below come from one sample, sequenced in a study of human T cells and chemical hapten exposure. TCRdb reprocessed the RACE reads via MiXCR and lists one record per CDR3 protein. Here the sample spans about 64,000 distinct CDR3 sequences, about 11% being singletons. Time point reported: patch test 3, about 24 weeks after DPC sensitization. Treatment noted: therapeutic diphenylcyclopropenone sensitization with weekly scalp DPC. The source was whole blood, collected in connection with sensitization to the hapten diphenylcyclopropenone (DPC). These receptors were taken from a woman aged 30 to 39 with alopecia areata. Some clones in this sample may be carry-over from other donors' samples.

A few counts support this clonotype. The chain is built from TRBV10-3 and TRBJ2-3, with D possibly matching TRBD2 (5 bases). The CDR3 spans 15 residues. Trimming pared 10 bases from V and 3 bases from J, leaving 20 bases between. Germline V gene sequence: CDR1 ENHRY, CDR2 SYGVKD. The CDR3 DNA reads TGTGCCACCCAAAACTATAATCTAGCAACAGATACGCAGTATTTT. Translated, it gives CATQNYNLATDTQYF.

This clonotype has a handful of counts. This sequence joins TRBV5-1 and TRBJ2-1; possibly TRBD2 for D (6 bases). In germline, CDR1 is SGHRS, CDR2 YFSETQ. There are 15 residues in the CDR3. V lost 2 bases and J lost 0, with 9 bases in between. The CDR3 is CASSLNGGSYNEQFF. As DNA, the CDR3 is TGCGCCAGCAGCTTAAACGGGGGCTCCTACAATGAGCAGTTCTTC. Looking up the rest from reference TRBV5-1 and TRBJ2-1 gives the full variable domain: KAGVTQTPRYLIKTRGQQVTLSCSPISGHRSVSWYQQTPGQGLQFLFEYFSETQRNKGNFPGRFSGRQFSNSRSEMNVSTLELGDSALYLCASSLNGGSYNEQFFGPGTRLTVL.

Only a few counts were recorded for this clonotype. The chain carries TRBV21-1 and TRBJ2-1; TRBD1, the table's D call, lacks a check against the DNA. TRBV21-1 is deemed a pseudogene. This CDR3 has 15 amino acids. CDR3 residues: CASSKLRGVDNEQFF. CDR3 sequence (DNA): TGTGCCAGCAGCAAATTACGGGGGGTTGACAATGAGCAGTTCTTC.

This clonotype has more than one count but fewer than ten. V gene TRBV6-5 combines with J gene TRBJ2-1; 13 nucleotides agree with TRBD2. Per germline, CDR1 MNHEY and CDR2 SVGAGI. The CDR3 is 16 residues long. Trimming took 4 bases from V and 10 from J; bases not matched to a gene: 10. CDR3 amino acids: CASSSLGLAGDGEQFF. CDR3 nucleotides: TGTGCCAGCAGTTCCCTCGGACTAGCGGGAGACGGGGAGCAGTTCTTC.

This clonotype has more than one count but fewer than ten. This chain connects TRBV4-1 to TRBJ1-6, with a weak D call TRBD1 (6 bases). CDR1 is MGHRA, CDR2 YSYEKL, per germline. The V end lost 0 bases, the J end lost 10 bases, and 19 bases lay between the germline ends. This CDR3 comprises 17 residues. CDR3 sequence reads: CASSQDVRAGAGSPLHF. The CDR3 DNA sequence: TGCGCCAGCAGCCAAGATGTCAGGGCAGGGGCTGGATCACCCCTCCACTTT.

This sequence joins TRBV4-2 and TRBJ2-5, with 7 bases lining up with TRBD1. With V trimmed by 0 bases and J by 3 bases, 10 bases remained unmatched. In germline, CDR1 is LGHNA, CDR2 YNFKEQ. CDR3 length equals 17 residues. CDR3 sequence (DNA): TGTGCCAGCAGCCAAGATCCGGGGACAGACGAAAAAGAGACCCAGTACTTC. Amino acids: CASSQDPGTDEKETQYF.

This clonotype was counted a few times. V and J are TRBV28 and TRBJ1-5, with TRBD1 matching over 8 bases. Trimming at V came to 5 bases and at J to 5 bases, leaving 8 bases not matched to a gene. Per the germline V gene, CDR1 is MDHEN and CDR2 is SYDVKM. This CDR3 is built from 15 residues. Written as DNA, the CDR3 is TGTGCCAGCAGTGGTCCCGGGACAGGCGATCAGCCCCAGCATTTT. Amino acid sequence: CASSGPGTGDQPQHF. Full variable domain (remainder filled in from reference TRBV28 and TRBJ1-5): DVKVTQSSRYLVKRTGEKVFLECVQDMDHENMFWYRQDPGLGLRLIYFSYDVKMKEKGDIPEGYSVSREKKERFSLILESASTNQTSMYLCASSGPGTGDQPQHFGDGTRLSIL.

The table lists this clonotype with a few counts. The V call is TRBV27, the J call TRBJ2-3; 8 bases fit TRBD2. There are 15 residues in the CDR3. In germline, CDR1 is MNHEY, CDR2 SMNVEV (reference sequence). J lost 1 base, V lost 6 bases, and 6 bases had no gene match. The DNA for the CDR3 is TGTGCCAGCAGCCGCGTGACTAGCGGCACAGATACGCAGTATTTT. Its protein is CASSRVTSGTDTQYF.

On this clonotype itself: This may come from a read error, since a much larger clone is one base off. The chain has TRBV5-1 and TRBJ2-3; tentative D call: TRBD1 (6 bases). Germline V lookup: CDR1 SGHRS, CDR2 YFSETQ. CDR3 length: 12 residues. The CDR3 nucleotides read TGCTCCAGCAGGGGCCAGGCAGATACGCAGTATTTT. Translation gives CSSRGQADTQYF.

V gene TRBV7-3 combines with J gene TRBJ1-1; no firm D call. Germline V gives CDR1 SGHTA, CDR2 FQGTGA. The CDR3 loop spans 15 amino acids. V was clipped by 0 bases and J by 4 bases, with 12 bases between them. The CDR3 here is CASSLTEIGITEAFF. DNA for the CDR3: TGTGCCAGCAGCTTAACAGAAATCGGGATCACTGAAGCTTTCTTT.

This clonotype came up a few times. Written as DNA, the CDR3 is TGCAGCGTCGCGGGACAGCAAGAGACCCAGTACTTC. The encoded protein is CSVAGQQETQYF. This rearrangement joins TRBV29-1 to TRBJ2-5; D is possibly TRBD1 (7 bases). Germline CDR1 SQVTM, CDR2 ANQGSEA. The CDR3 loop spans 12 amino acids. Trimming took off 6 bases at V and 2 bases at J, with 10 bases between the two ends.

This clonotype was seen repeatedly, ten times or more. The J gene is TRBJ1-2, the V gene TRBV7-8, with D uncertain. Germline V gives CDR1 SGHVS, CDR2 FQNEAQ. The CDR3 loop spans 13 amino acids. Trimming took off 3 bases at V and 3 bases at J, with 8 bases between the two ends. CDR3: CASSFERDYGYTF. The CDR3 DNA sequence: TGTGCCAGCAGCTTCGAGAGGGACTATGGCTACACCTTC.

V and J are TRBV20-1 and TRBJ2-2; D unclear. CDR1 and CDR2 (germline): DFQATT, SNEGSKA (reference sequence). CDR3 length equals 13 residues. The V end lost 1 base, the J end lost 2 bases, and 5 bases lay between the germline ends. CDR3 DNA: TGCAGTGCTAGAGTAGGCAACACCGGGGAGCTGTTTTTT. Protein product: CSARVGNTGELFF.

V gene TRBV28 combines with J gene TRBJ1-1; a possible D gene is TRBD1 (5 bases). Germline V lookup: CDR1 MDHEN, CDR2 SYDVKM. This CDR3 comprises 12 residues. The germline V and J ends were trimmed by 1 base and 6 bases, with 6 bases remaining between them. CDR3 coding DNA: TGTGCCAGCAGTTTATACAGGTCTGAAGCTTTCTTT. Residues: CASSLYRSEAFF.

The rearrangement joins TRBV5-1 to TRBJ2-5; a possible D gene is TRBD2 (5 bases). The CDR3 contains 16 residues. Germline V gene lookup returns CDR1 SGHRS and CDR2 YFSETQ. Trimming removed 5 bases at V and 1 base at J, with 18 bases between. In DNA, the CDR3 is TGCGCCAGCAGGGCGGGTGTAGTCAGGAGCCAAGAGACCCAGTACTTC. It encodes CASRAGVVRSQETQYF.

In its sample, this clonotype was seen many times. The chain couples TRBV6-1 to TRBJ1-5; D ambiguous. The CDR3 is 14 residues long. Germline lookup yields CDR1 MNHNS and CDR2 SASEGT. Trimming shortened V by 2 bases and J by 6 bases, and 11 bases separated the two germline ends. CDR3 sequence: CASSESGYGQPQHF. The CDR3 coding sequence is TGTGCCAGCAGTGAATCCGGTTACGGTCAGCCCCAGCATTTT.

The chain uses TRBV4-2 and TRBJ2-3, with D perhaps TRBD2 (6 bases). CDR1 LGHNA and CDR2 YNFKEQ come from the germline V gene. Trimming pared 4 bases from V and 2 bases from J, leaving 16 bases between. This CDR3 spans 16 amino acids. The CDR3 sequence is CASSLNSGGDTDTQYF. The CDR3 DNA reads TGTGCCAGCAGCCTCAACTCCGGGGGAGACACAGATACGCAGTATTTT.

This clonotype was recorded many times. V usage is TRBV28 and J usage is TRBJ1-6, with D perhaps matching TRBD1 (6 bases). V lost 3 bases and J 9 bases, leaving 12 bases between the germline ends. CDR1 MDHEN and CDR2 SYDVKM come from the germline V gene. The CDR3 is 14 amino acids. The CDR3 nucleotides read TGTGCCAGCAGTTTCGGGGGGCTAGGTTCACCCCTCCACTTT. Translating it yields CASSFGGLGSPLHF. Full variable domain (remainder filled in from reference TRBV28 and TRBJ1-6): DVKVTQSSRYLVKRTGEKVFLECVQDMDHENMFWYRQDPGLGLRLIYFSYDVKMKEKGDIPEGYSVSREKKERFSLILESASTNQTSMYLCASSFGGLGSPLHFGNGTRLTVT.

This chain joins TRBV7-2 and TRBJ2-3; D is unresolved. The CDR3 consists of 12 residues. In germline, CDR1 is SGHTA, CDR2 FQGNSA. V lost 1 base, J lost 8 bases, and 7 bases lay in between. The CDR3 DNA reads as TGTGCCAGCAGCTTAGGACGGCTTACGCAGTATTTT. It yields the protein CASSLGRLTQYF.

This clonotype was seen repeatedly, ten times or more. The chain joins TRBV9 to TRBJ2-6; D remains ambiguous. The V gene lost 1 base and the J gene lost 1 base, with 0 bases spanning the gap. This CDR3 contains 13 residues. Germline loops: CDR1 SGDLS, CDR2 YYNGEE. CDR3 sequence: CASSVSGANVLTF. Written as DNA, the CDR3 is TGTGCCAGCAGCGTATCTGGGGCCAACGTCCTGACTTTC.

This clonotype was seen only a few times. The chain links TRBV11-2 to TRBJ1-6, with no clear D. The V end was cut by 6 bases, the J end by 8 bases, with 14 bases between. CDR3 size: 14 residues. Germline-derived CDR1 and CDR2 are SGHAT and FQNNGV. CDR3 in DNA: TGTGCCAGCAGTATAAACTCTGGTGATTCACCCCTCCACTTT. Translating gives CASSINSGDSPLHF.